Following are 9 T cell receptor beta chains from one sample sequenced in a study of T cells in localized non-small cell lung cancer. Repertoires were generated with immunoSEQ multiplex PCR, while TCRdb's copy carries only in-frame clones and drops some. The profile shows tens of thousands of clones, roughly 75% of them singletons. Sequencing used peripheral blood, obtained before any cancer treatment. These receptors all stem from a male donor older than 55 with stage II squamous cell lung carcinoma.

CDR3 in amino acids: CASGQGNQPQHF. DNA of the CDR3: TGTGCCAGCGGACAGGGCAATCAGCCCCAGCATTTT. The chain joins TRBV6-5 to TRBJ1-5, with 7 nucleotides matching TRBD1. This CDR3 comprises 12 residues. Germline V gene lookup returns CDR1 MNHEY and CDR2 SVGAGI. V was pared by 8 bases and J by 2 bases, with 0 bases of the junction left unmatched.

V gene TRBV6-5 combines with J gene TRBJ1-2; maybe TRBD1 (5 bases). Germline V gene lookup returns CDR1 MNHEY and CDR2 SVGAGI. The CDR3 consists of 14 residues. Trimming took off 4 bases at V and 3 bases at J, with 12 bases between the two ends. The CDR3 DNA is TGTGCCAGCAGTTCGGGGGGGGGATACTATGGCTACACCTTC. Residues: CASSSGGGYYGYTF.

This clone was recorded a few times. The chain combines TRBV11-3 with TRBJ2-7; D unresolved. CDR1 is SGHNT and CDR2 is YENEEA in the germline V gene. The CDR3 loop spans 14 amino acids. V was shortened by 5 bases and J by 3 bases, with 14 bases between the two germline ends. The CDR3 protein is CASSPTPDHYEQYF. The DNA for the CDR3 is TGTGCCAGCAGCCCGACACCCGACCACTACGAGCAGTACTTC.

This clone has only one observation. The chain links TRBV30 to TRBJ2-2; TRBD1 matches 8 bases. V trimming: 4 bases; J trimming: 13 bases; junction bases outside the gene matches: 5. In germline, CDR1 is GTSNPN, CDR2 SVGIG (reference sequence). The CDR3 spans 11 residues. This CDR3 is CAWNTGGWLFF. The CDR3 DNA sequence: TGTGCCTGGAATACAGGGGGATGGCTGTTTTTT.

V gene TRBV14 combines with J gene TRBJ2-1, with 9 nucleotides matching TRBD1. The CDR3 consists of 17 residues. CDR1 and CDR2 from the germline V gene are SGHDN and FVKESK. V lost 0 bases and J lost 4; bases outside the gene matches: 7. CDR3 bases: TGTGCCAGCAGCCAAGACTGGGGACAGGGCCCTTACAATGAGCAGTTCTTC. Protein product: CASSQDWGQGPYNEQFF.

The chain joins TRBV7-2 to TRBJ2-1; either TRBD1 or TRBD2 may supply D (5 bases each). Germline-derived CDR1 and CDR2 are SGHTA and FQGNSA. V was trimmed by 2 bases and J by 9 bases, leaving 11 bases between them. The CDR3 spans 13 residues. CDR3 loop: CASSLYPGTEQFF. The CDR3 nucleotides read TGTGCCAGCAGCTTATATCCGGGGACTGAGCAGTTCTTC.

CDR3 sequence: CASSRGGPGTGTYNEQFF. CDR3 DNA sequence: TGTGCCAGCAGCCGGGGGGGCCCCGGGACAGGAACCTACAATGAGCAGTTCTTC. The chain employs TRBV5-6 and TRBJ2-1; tentatively, D is TRBD1 or TRBD2 (8 bases each). The CDR3 consists of 18 residues. Trimming removed 4 bases at V and 2 bases at J, with 22 bases between. The germline V gene encodes CDR1 SGHDT and CDR2 YYEEEE.

The chain employs TRBV6-5 and TRBJ1-1, with TRBD1 as a possible D gene (6 bases). Trimming removed 3 bases from V and 5 bases from J, with 10 bases in between. Germline CDR1 MNHEY, CDR2 SVGAGI. This CDR3 is built from 13 residues. Here the CDR3 reads CASSYSRGTEAFF. CDR3 DNA: TGTGCCAGCAGTTATTCCAGGGGTACTGAAGCTTTCTTT.

The V and J genes are TRBV6-5 and TRBJ2-7; 7 bases are shared with TRBD1. The germline CDR1 and CDR2 sequences are MNHEY and SVGAGI. V gave up 6 bases and J gave up 2 bases; unmatched junction bases: 4. The CDR3 spans 13 residues. Written as DNA, the CDR3 is TGTGCCAGCAGACTGACAGGGACCTACGAGCAGTACTTC. Protein product: CASRLTGTYEQYF.